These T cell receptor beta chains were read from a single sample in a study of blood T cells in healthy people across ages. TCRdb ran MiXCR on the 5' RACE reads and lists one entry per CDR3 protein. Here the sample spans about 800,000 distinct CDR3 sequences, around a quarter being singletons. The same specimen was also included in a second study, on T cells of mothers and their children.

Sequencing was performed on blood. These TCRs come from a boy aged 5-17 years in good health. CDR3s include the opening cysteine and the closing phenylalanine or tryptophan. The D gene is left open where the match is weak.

CDR3: CASSSTGGAKYF; D: TRBD1; V: TRBV7-3; J: TRBJ2-5
CDR3: CSVEVQAYGYTF; D: .; V: TRBV29-1; J: TRBJ1-2
CDR3: CASSYNRKEKLFF; D: .; V: TRBV6-5; J: TRBJ1-4
CDR3: CASSPRIAGGSYNEQFF; D: TRBD2; V: TRBV18; J: TRBJ2-1
CDR3: CASSSNRAGVETQYF; D: .; V: TRBV28; J: TRBJ2-5
CDR3: CATSAHLGLAAYNEQFF; D: TRBD2; V: TRBV15; J: TRBJ2-1
CDR3: CASGFHPKDRTVDYNEQFF; D: TRBD1; V: TRBV12-5; J: TRBJ2-1
CDR3: CASSPERADTQYF; D: .; V: TRBV12-3/TRBV12-4; J: TRBJ2-3
CDR3: CASSGRGRQGGNEQFF; D: .; V: TRBV7-2; J: TRBJ2-1
CDR3: CASSEVVRPEKLFF; D: .; V: TRBV2; J: TRBJ1-4
CDR3: CASSDRGSSYNEQFF; D: .; V: TRBV11-1; J: TRBJ2-1
CDR3: CASNFRMGETQYF; D: .; V: TRBV6-1; J: .
CDR3: CASSSPPNTEAFF; D: .; V: TRBV7-3; J: TRBJ1-1
CDR3: CSARDLEGSGVETLHF; D: .; V: TRBV20-1; J: TRBJ1-6
CDR3: CASSPGLALEQYF; D: TRBD2; V: TRBV3-1; J: TRBJ2-7
CDR3: CASSLGGEHSQPQHF; D: .; V: TRBV5-1; J: TRBJ1-5
CDR3: CASSLISGYTDTQYF; D: TRBD2; V: TRBV12-3/TRBV12-4; J: TRBJ2-3
CDR3: CASSYSQRPNYGYTF; D: .; V: TRBV6-5; J: TRBJ1-2
CDR3: CASSDRGADTQYF; D: .; V: TRBV2; J: TRBJ2-3
CDR3: CASSSPGQTNYEQYF; D: TRBD1; V: TRBV28; J: TRBJ2-7
CDR3: CSARDMPTEQFF; D: .; V: TRBV20-1; J: TRBJ2-1
CDR3: CASSQGLAGGLTDTQYF; D: TRBD2; V: TRBV4-3; J: TRBJ2-3
CDR3: CSVRAGEVYEQYF; D: .; V: TRBV29-1; J: .
CDR3: CAWSVLGESGANVLTF; D: .; V: TRBV30; J: TRBJ2-6
CDR3: CSVGEGEKLFF; D: .; V: TRBV29-1; J: TRBJ1-4
CDR3: CASSFGTGNYEQYF; D: TRBD1; V: TRBV7-9; J: TRBJ2-7
CDR3: CASSLFRAEQFF; D: .; V: TRBV18; J: TRBJ2-1
CDR3: CASSLNGQGASEQYF; D: TRBD1; V: TRBV7-3; J: .
CDR3: CASSLGSRDSGLKDIQYF; D: .; V: TRBV5-1; J: TRBJ2-4
CDR3: CASSPPIGGTSSGANVLTF; D: TRBD1; V: TRBV3-1; J: TRBJ2-6
CDR3: CSVEGPLTSGRGLTYEQYF; D: TRBD2; V: TRBV29-1; J: .
CDR3: CSASRLQGSSVGTEAFF; D: .; V: TRBV20-1; J: TRBJ1-1
CDR3: CASSDQIVATNGKLFF; D: .; V: TRBV10-2; J: TRBJ1-4
CDR3: CASSQETAGGVAVTQYF; D: TRBD2; V: TRBV4-3; J: TRBJ2-3
CDR3: CASSQDPGTAANEKLFF; D: .; V: TRBV4-1; J: TRBJ1-4
CDR3: CASSSDRGPGNTIYF; D: TRBD1; V: TRBV6-5; J: TRBJ1-3
CDR3: CASSLLLQGHQFF; D: .; V: TRBV28; J: TRBJ2-1
CDR3: CASSQDQINNEQFF; D: .; V: TRBV14; J: TRBJ2-1
CDR3: CSELPGRSDTQYF; D: .; V: TRBV29-1; J: TRBJ2-3
CDR3: CASRRTSGVKETQYF; D: TRBD2; V: TRBV2; J: TRBJ2-5
CDR3: CASSLGYAGQGLTGQYF; D: TRBD1; V: TRBV7-6; J: TRBJ2-7
CDR3: CASSVGQTGIGNSPLHF; D: TRBD1; V: TRBV9; J: TRBJ1-6
CDR3: CASSSHRGNYGYTF; D: TRBD1; V: TRBV28; J: TRBJ1-2
CDR3: CASSHRGGPSYEQHF; D: .; V: TRBV28; J: TRBJ2-1
CDR3: CASSLRRLAGDEQFF; D: TRBD2; V: TRBV12-3/TRBV12-4; J: TRBJ2-1
CDR3: CASRLAGEGDEQFF; D: TRBD2; V: TRBV6-6; J: TRBJ2-1
CDR3: CASSQPLSLGDYTF; D: .; V: TRBV4-1; J: TRBJ1-2
CDR3: CASSEASRGWEETQYF; D: .; V: TRBV2; J: .
CDR3: CASSIRAGFSNQPQHF; D: .; V: TRBV19; J: TRBJ1-5
CDR3: CASSSAGTGGRRLAGGQETQYF; D: .; V: TRBV28; J: TRBJ2-5
CDR3: CASKSGYEQYF; D: .; V: TRBV27; J: TRBJ2-7
CDR3: CASSLTGGRNTEALF; D: .; V: TRBV7-3; J: TRBJ1-1
CDR3: CASSLESSGYEQYF; D: TRBD2; V: TRBV12-3/TRBV12-4; J: TRBJ2-7
CDR3: CASSLRDMREKLFF; D: .; V: TRBV28; J: TRBJ1-4